Included here is one T cell receptor (beta chain) sequence, with context. Which antigen it targets is not known. Base qualities are not recorded, but no much larger clone differs from it by a single base. The record originates from a study of shared clonotypes between healthy human individuals (TCRdb year 2020). Broadly, across the study: The cohort comprised a couple of women and a few men aged 18 to 49 years. Per donor, leukapheresis produced somewhere between about 0.8 and 9.5 billion PBMCs. Different laboratories and diverse techniques were used to prepare libraries and sequence TCR repertoires, to increase sequencing depth and limit assay-specific biases. Blood TCR repertoires of 5 or 6 healthy adults were deeply sequenced to estimate repertoire size and the extent of clonotype sharing between individuals. General conclusions and limits of the study: Based on pairwise subsampling, the degree of clonotype sharing among donors was expected to be affected by sequencing depth. Sampling was restricted to blood, and TCR repertoires in tissue are likely to differ from TCR repertoires in blood. The genetic and exposure-history diversity represented was limited by the small number of donors.

The donors were healthy, HIV-negative adults with no recently reported acute infections or vaccinations. All donors were Caucasian adults living in Nashville, Tennessee, USA. For unsorted samples, 75 million to 90 million PBMCs were counted and genomic DNA was extracted with the QIAamp DNA Blood Mini kit. Blood was obtained by leukapheresis, after which PBMCs were separated by Ficoll-Histopaque density gradient centrifugation and cryopreserved in liquid nitrogen vapor phase. In the germline V gene (reference sequence), CDR1 corresponds to GTSNPN and CDR2 to SVGIG. From the cysteine up to the phenylalanine, the CDR3 has a length of 15 residues. The sequence is cut down to CDR3 DNA, 45 bases in frame from base 1. The V end loses 4 bases and the J end loses 1 base, and a stretch of 16 bases separates them. Using the deep immunoSEQ assay, multiplex PCR amplified TCR CDR3 regions from genomic DNA. Extracted genomic DNA from each cell subset was spread evenly across all wells of several immunoSEQ 96-well plates, with each plate serving as a replicate. For unsorted PBMC, each replicate PCR was loaded with about 280 ng genomic DNA, equivalent to tens of thousands of T cell genomes. Ten immunoSEQ deep assay plates were used to sequence unsorted PBMC genomic DNA. Purified libraries were measured with a Qubit 3.0 fluorometer, size-checked on a Bioanalyzer 2100, and measured again with the KAPA Library Quantification kit. A separate single-read 150-cycle Illumina NextSeq 550 flow cell was used to sequence each immunoSEQ 96-well plate. In the source study's methods: Because the immunoSEQ output included only junctional sequences and no quality scores, the filtering could not be the same as the filtering used for full-length reads. Sequences were annotated with PyIR, a Python wrapper for IgBLAST v1.9, and V/J genes and CDR3 were assigned using IMGT germline references. Reads with weak V/J assignments (E-value above 1e-6), missing CDR3, stop codons, out-of-frame junctions, or ambiguous translated residues were removed. V3J clonotypes were defined as sequences sharing the same inferred V gene, J gene, and CDR3 amino acid sequence. Percentage overlap between repertoires was computed as shared unique clonotypes divided by the size of the smaller repertoire. Repertoire richness was assessed with RTK rarefaction, the Chao1 estimator, and Recon v2.1 estimates of unobserved clonotypes. Sourced from immuneACCESS, this table was stored by TCRdb with only in-frame sequences that have V and J called. A share of the clones is absent; for the studies checked, an unresolved V gene accounts for under half, and the remainder has no known explanation. V, J and clone size derive from that table, while D and trimming were established from the DNA sequence. The sample table holds some 480,000 clones, of which 70% to 85% were seen once. About 12% of the sample is taken by the ten largest.

The chain employs TRBV30 and TRBJ2-5; TRBD1 is a weak D gene call, 6 bases matching. Sequencing was done on a sample of PBMCs. This clonotype was obtained from a middle-aged woman in good health. Some clones in this sample may be carry-over from other donors' samples. This receptor carries the CDR3 CAWTRTTGFQETQYF. The DNA sequence follows: TGTGCCTGGACCCGAACGACAGGATTCCAAGAGACCCAGTACTTC.